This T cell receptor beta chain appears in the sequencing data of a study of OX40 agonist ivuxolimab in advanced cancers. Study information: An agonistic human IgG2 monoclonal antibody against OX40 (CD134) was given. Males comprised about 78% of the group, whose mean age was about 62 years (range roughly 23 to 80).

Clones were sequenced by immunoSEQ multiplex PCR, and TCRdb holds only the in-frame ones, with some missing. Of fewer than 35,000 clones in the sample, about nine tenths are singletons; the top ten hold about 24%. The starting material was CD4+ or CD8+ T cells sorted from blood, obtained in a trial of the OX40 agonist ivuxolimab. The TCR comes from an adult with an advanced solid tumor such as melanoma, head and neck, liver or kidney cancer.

The CDR3 nucleotides are TGTGCCAGCAAAGGACAGCCCTCTGGGGGCTACACCTTC. Translating it yields CASKGQPSGGYTF. The chain joins TRBV27 to TRBJ1-2, with D possibly being TRBD1 (6 bases). CDR3 length equals 13 residues. Trimming took off 7 bases at V and 8 bases at J, with 17 bases between the two ends. Germline-derived CDR1 and CDR2 are MNHEY and SMNVEV (reference sequence).